A selection of T cell receptor beta chains follows, all from one sample in a study of CD8 T cells in ankylosing spondylitis. From the 5' RACE reads, TCRdb called clonotypes with MiXCR, one entry per CDR3 protein. The sample yields 36,000 or so distinct CDR3 sequences, around 6.2% seen once. The source material was blood, either unsorted or a sorted T cell fraction (not recorded which). These receptors were obtained from a male donor with ankylosing spondylitis or in good health (not recorded which). The CDR3 runs from the conserved cysteine through the conserved F or W. Fields, in order: J gene, D gene, V gene, clone size, CDR3 DNA, CDR3 protein. The D gene is left open where the match is weak. Not all rows give a size; the values are once, few, many and, for expanded clones, a class.

TRBJ2-7	TRBD2	TRBV12-3/TRBV12-4	many	TGTGCCAGCAGTGCGGACCCGGGGGGATCCTACGAGCAGTACTTC	CASSADPGGSYEQYF
TRBJ2-7	TRBD1	TRBV12-3/TRBV12-4	many	TGTGCCAGCGCTTGGACAGGGTCCTACGAGCAGTACTTC	CASAWTGSYEQYF
TRBJ2-1	.	TRBV20-1	many	TGCAGTGCTCCTAAACTAGCCCTCTCCTACAATGAGCAGTTCTTC	CSAPKLALSYNEQFF
TRBJ2-1	.	TRBV9	many	TGTGCCAGCAGCCCGGAGGACGGGGGCCTCCAGCAGTTCTTC	CASSPEDGGLQQFF
TRBJ2-5	TRBD1	TRBV7-9	many	TGTGCCAGCAGCTTGGGGACAGGGGGCGAAAAGACCCAGTACTTC	CASSLGTGGEKTQYF
TRBJ2-3	.	TRBV29-1	.	TGCAGCGTCGCGAGCGGTATCAGCACAGATACGCAGTATTTT	CSVASGISTDTQYF
TRBJ2-1	TRBD2	TRBV20-1	many	TGCAGTGGCGCCGGGACTAGCGCGTACAATGAGCAGTTCTTC	CSGAGTSAYNEQFF
TRBJ2-2	.	TRBV11-1	many	TGTGCCAGCAGCTTACCTGTTGCGACCTATCTTCTTGGAACCGGGGAGCTGTTTTTT	CASSLPVATYLLGTGELFF
TRBJ2-2	.	TRBV7-9	many	TGTGCCAGCACATGGGGTTTGGCGAACACCGGGGAGCTGTTTTTT	CASTWGLANTGELFF
TRBJ1-1	.	TRBV4-3	many	TGCGCCAGCAGCGCAGGCGGGTATACTGAAGCTTTCTTT	CASSAGGYTEAFF
TRBJ2-5	TRBD1	TRBV20-1	many	TGCAGTGCTACTCAAGGGACAGACCAAGAGACCCAGTACTTC	CSATQGTDQETQYF
TRBJ2-7	TRBD1	TRBV10-3	few	TGTGCCATCAGCGTCGACAGGGACGAGCAGTACTTC	CAISVDRDEQYF
TRBJ1-3	TRBD1	TRBV9	many	TGTGCCAGCAGCTGGACAGGAAAGAGAAACACCATATATTTT	CASSWTGKRNTIYF
TRBJ2-7	.	TRBV5-1	many	TGCGCCAGCAGCCCGCTCCCCGTCGGGGTTATCACCTACGAGCAGTACTTC	CASSPLPVGVITYEQYF
TRBJ2-1	TRBD2	TRBV20-1	many	TGCAGTGCTAGGTCTCTAGCGGGTTACAATGAGCAGTTCTTC	CSARSLAGYNEQFF
TRBJ1-1	.	TRBV18	many	TGTGCCAGCTTAGGGGGGACTATGAACACTGAAGCTTTCTTT	CASLGGTMNTEAFF
TRBJ1-4	.	TRBV18	many	TGTGCCAGCTCACCAGTTACAGCAACTAATGAAAAACTGTTTTTT	CASSPVTATNEKLFF
TRBJ1-1	.	TRBV12-3/TRBV12-4	many	TGTGCCAGCAGTTTTGTGGTTGGGGGTACTGAAGCTTTCTTT	CASSFVVGGTEAFF
TRBJ1-1	TRBD1	TRBV9	many	TGTGCCAGCAGCGTGACCGGGACAGGGAACACTGAAGCTTTCTTT	CASSVTGTGNTEAFF
TRBJ1-6	.	TRBV7-2	many	TGTGCCAGCAGCTTAGCTTCCCCCCTCCACTTT	CASSLASPLHF
TRBJ1-2	.	TRBV6-1	many	TGTGCCAGCAGTGTGATCCAGGGGTCCTTTAGAGGCTATGGCTACACCTTC	CASSVIQGSFRGYGYTF
TRBJ2-7	TRBD2	TRBV5-1	many	TGCGCCAGCAGCTTTGCGGGAGCTAGATACGAGCAGTACTTC	CASSFAGARYEQYF
TRBJ1-1	.	TRBV10-3	many	TGTGCCATCAGTGAAGGGTTAAAGTTCACGAACACTGAAGCTTTCTTT	CAISEGLKFTNTEAFF
TRBJ2-6	TRBD1	TRBV28	.	TGTGCCACCCAAGGACAGGGAGGGGCCAACGTCCTGACTTTC	CATQGQGGANVLTF
TRBJ2-7	.	TRBV28	many	TGTGCCAGCAGTTTCTCGGGGGCCTACGAGCAGTACTTC	CASSFSGAYEQYF
TRBJ2-7	.	TRBV5-6	many	TGTGCCAGCAGCTTGGTGGGCAGGGAAGCGGGCGAGCAGTACTTC	CASSLVGREAGEQYF
TRBJ2-3	TRBD2	TRBV7-9	many	TGTGCCAGCAGCTTACCGGGAGGGCCCAGTACGCAGTATTTT	CASSLPGGPSTQYF
TRBJ2-5	TRBD2	TRBV15	few	TGTGCCACCAGCAGAGGATCGGGACTAGCGGGAAGGGCCCAGTACTTC	CATSRGSGLAGRAQYF
TRBJ2-2	.	TRBV12-3/TRBV12-4	few	TGTGCCAGCAGTTTAGCAGGACCCGGGGAGCTGTTTTTT	CASSLAGPGELFF
TRBJ2-7	.	TRBV10-3	many	TGTGCCATCAGTGACGGGGGGCTTCCCTACGAGCAGTACTTC	CAISDGGLPYEQYF
TRBJ2-7	.	TRBV29-1	many	TGCAGCGTTGACTCATTTGTCCCCGGGGGTGAGCAGTACTTC	CSVDSFVPGGEQYF
TRBJ2-1	.	TRBV6-4	many	TGTGCCAGCAGACCTCCCCGGACAAACATCAATGAGCAGTTCTTC	CASRPPRTNINEQFF
TRBJ1-4	.	TRBV7-9	many	TGTGCCAGCAGCAAACAGGGTAATGAAAAACTGTTTTTT	CASSKQGNEKLFF
TRBJ1-4	.	TRBV4-1	many	TGCGCCAGCAGCCCCCCCGGCCAGATGAATGAAAAACTGTTTTTT	CASSPPGQMNEKLFF
TRBJ2-1	.	TRBV5-4	once	TGTACCAGCAGCTCGGAGAGAAGGGGGATCGGCAATGAGCAGTTCTTC	CTSSSERRGIGNEQFF
TRBJ1-1	.	TRBV4-2	many	TGTGCCAGCAGCCCGAAACGGCGGAACACTGAAGCTTTCTTT	CASSPKRRNTEAFF
TRBJ2-7	TRBD2	TRBV9	many	TGTGCCAGCAGCGTAGGTGAGACTAGCACCTACGAGCAGTACTTC	CASSVGETSTYEQYF
TRBJ1-1	.	TRBV5-6	many	TGTGCCAGCGGTCGCGGCTCTGAAGCTTTCTTT	CASGRGSEAFF
TRBJ2-7	.	TRBV4-1	many	TGCGCCAGCAGCCAACGGATAACAGGGTTGGCCTACGAGCAGTACTTC	CASSQRITGLAYEQYF
TRBJ2-1	.	TRBV24-1	medium-sized	TGTGCCACCAGTGGTGGCGGGGCAGACTCCTACAATGAGCAGTTCTTC	CATSGGGADSYNEQFF
TRBJ2-3	.	TRBV5-4	many	TGTGCCAGCAGCTTGCGGCGGGGGCCAGATACGCAGTATTTT	CASSLRRGPDTQYF
TRBJ1-2	.	TRBV6-5	many	TGTGCCAGCAGTTACTCGGGGGAGAACTATGGCTACACCTTC	CASSYSGENYGYTF
TRBJ1-2	.	TRBV3-1	many	TGTGCCAGCAGCCCCGGGTCCAGCTATGGCTACACCTTC	CASSPGSSYGYTF
TRBJ1-2	.	TRBV11-2	many	TGTGCCAGCAGCTTAGTTACAAACTATGGCTACACCTTC	CASSLVTNYGYTF
TRBJ2-5	.	TRBV7-9	many	TGTGCCAGCAGCTTACGTCATGGCGAGACCCAGTACTTC	CASSLRHGETQYF
TRBJ2-3	TRBD1	TRBV6-4	few	TGTACCATCAGTTTCCGGGACAGGGTCCTTTTCACTAGCACAGATACGCAGTATTTT	CTISFRDRVLFTSTDTQYF
TRBJ1-1	.	TRBV10-3	many	TGTGCCATCGGGGTTGGAGTGGCAGCGCCCACTGAAGCTTTCTTT	CAIGVGVAAPTEAFF
TRBJ2-3	TRBD2	TRBV5-1	many	TGCGCCAGCAGCTCTGCGGGGGGACTCACAGATACGCAGTATTTT	CASSSAGGLTDTQYF
TRBJ2-5	.	TRBV7-2	many	TGTGCCAGCAGCTTAGAGAGGGGAATGGGGAGGGAGACCCAGTACTTC	CASSLERGMGRETQYF
TRBJ1-1	.	TRBV6-1	many	TGTGCCAGCGGTCAGACAGGAGGGAACACTGAAGCTTTCTTT	CASGQTGGNTEAFF